The present entry profiles one T cell receptor beta chain with its context. No cognate antigen has been identified for it. The CDR3 spans 14 residues, from the cysteine through the phenylalanine. The protein alone is recorded here. The germline V gene (reference sequence) supplies CDR1 MNHEY and CDR2 SMNVEV. The sample belongs to a study of CXCR3-negative and CXCR3-positive naive CD8 T cells (dated by TCRdb to about 2019). Regarding the study in general: In total, roughly 140 million TRB reads were obtained, which works out to roughly 1.5 +/- 0.3 million reads per library. Diversity and physicochemical repertoire analyses were performed on approximately 10 donors pooled from two independent experiments. For the TRBV-TRBJ cluster analysis, the naive subsets came from roughly 5 donors, while the memory cells came from 3 donors.

Sequencing used a NextSeq 550. The Human TCR Profiling Kit (MiLaboratory) was used to make UMI-labeled 5' RACE TRB cDNA libraries. The full amount of extracted RNA was used for cDNA synthesis, and the full amount of resulting cDNA was used for PCR amplification. Libraries were prepared in parallel with an identical number of PCR cycles. As for the original processing: About 50,000 +/- 10,000 unique UMI-labeled TRB cDNA molecules per library were extracted with MIGEC and MiXCR, with at least two reads per UMI required. An average of around 40,000 +/- 10,000 functional in-frame TRB CDR3 nucleotide clonotypes without stop codons was found per library. Diversity metrics, including normalized Shannon-Wiener and Chao1, were computed in VDJtools after downsampling to 5000 UMI-labeled TRB molecules per sample. For the central five CDR3 residues, VDJtools calculated physicochemical properties weighted by clonotype size, namely interaction energy, strength, volume and Kidera factor 4. TCRdb reprocessed the reads, reporting each CDR3 protein sequence once and no DNA. These V and J calls originate from TCRdb's pipeline instead of the authors' own analysis. This sample's table carries around 50,000 distinct CDR3 sequences. Jointly, the top ten make up 2.5% of the sample.

Each CD8+ T cell subset was flow-sorted in triplicate, and a few hundred thousand cells per subset were placed directly into RLT lysis buffer. To exclude memory contaminants, naive CD8+ T cells were stringently defined as CD45RO-CCR7+CD27+CD95-. Using standard density gradient centrifugation, peripheral blood mononuclear cells were isolated from buffy coats. Naive CXCR3-negative and CXCR3-positive CD8+ T cells were flow-sorted on a FACSAria III. Total RNA was extracted from sorted cells with an RNeasy Mini Kit. Here is what the overall study found, with its caveats: Surface CD5, linked to self-reactivity in mice, was comparable between naive subsets; TCR interaction strength was therefore also inferred from TRB CDR3 physicochemical properties. Naive CXCR3-negative and CXCR3-positive cells from the same donor showed similar TRBV-TRBJ usage, whereas memory cells showed distinct patterns. Compared with CXCR3-negative naive cells, CXCR3-positive naive cells had TRB CDR3s with higher hydrophobicity (lower Kidera factor 4), lower energy, and higher strength and volume indices. Both naive subsets had comparably high repertoire diversity, while memory CD8+ T cells had much lower repertoire diversity. Freshly isolated PBMCs were used for most assays because CXCR3 expression went down partially after cryopreservation.

The specimen sequenced was naive CXCR3- CD8+ T cells from blood. In the paper's terms, the cell subset or site label means: CD45RO-CCR7+CD27+CD95- naive CD8+ T cells lacking CXCR3 (TNR3-). The rearrangement joined TRBV27 to TRBJ2-1; TCRdb's assignment of TRBD1 cannot be checked, as there is no DNA. The origin of this receptor is a human donor in good health. Some clones in this sample may be carry-over from other donors' samples. This receptor has the CDR3 CASSRTTGVHEQFF.